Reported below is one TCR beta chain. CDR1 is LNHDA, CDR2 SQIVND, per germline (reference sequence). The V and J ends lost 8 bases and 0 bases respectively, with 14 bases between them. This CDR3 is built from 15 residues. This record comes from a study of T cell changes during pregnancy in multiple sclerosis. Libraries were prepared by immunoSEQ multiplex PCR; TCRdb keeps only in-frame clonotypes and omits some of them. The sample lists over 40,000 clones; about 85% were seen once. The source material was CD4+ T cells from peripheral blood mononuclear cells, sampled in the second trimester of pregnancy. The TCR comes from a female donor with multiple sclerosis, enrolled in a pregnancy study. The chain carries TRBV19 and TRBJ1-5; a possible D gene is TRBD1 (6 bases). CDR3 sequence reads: CASSRDKDSNQPQHF. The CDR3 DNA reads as TGTGCCAGTTCCCGGGACAAAGATAGCAATCAGCCCCAGCATTTT. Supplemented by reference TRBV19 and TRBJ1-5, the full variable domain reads DGGITQSPKYLFRKEGQNVTLSCEQNLNHDAMYWYRQDPGQGLRLIYYSQIVNDFQKGDIAEGYSVSREKKESFPLTVTSAQKNPTAFYLCASSRDKDSNQPQHFGDGTRLSIL.